The 31 T cell receptor beta chains below all came from one sample that was sequenced in a study of blood T cells in healthy people across ages. Using a J-beta primer mix together with a sample-barcoded 5' primer, a second PCR was run for roughly 7 to 12 cycles. TCRdb re-called the 5' RACE reads through MiXCR, storing one row per CDR3 protein. The repertoire has 710,000 or so distinct CDR3 sequences, roughly 32% of them found once; the top ten carry just over 15%. What was sequenced was blood. The receptors shown here come from an elderly woman in good health.

V is TRBV20-1 and J is TRBJ2-3, with D perhaps TRBD2 (6 bases). This CDR3 region has 15 residues. Germline-derived CDR1 and CDR2 are DFQATT and SNEGSKA (reference sequence). The V gene lost 2 bases and the J gene lost 0 bases, with 12 bases spanning the gap. CDR3 bases: TGCAGTGCTAGAAGCATTAGCGGTAGCACAGATACGCAGTATTTT. It specifies CSARSISGSTDTQYF.

The table lists this clonotype with many counts. The chain couples TRBV7-2 to TRBJ2-3; D uncertain. CDR1 SGHTA and CDR2 FQGNSA come from the germline V gene. V gave up 4 bases and J gave up 1 base, with 12 bases separating them. The CDR3 has 15 residues. This chain's CDR3 is CASSSSSGRTDTQYF. CDR3 coding DNA: TGTGCCAGCAGCTCCTCGTCCGGACGCACAGATACGCAGTATTTT. The entire variable domain, with the rest obtained from reference TRBV7-2 and TRBJ2-3, is as follows: GAGVSQSPSNKVTEKGKDVELRCDPISGHTALYWYRQSLGQGLEFLIYFQGNSAPDKSGLPSDRFSAERTGGSVSTLTIQRTQQEDSAVYLCASSSSSGRTDTQYFGPGTRLTVL.

Remarks on this clonotype: A clone one base away is much larger, so this may be a read error. The chain recombines TRBV7-9 with TRBJ1-2, with D unresolved. This CDR3 contains 15 residues. Trimming took off 4 bases at V and 5 bases at J, with 17 bases between the two ends. Germline CDR1 is SEHNR and CDR2 is FQNEAQ (reference sequence). CDR3 sequence (DNA): TGTGCCAGCAGCTCACTGCGGACGAGAGTTTATGGCTACACCTTC. Protein: CASSSLRTRVYGYTF. Full variable domain (rest looked up from reference TRBV7-9 and TRBJ1-2): DTGVSQNPRHKITKRGQNVTFRCDPISEHNRLYWYRQTLGQGPEFLTYFQNEAQLEKSRLLSDRFSAERPKGSFSTLEIQRTEQGDSAMYLCASSSLRTRVYGYTFGSGTRLTVV.

Points on this clonotype: One junction end does not reproduce the germline sequence, and a read error may be involved. The rearrangement uses TRBV12-3 or TRBV12-4 and TRBJ2-3, with D tentatively TRBD2 (5 bases). The CDR3 sequence is 16 residues long. Written as DNA, the CDR3 is TGTGCCAGCAGTTTAGGGACCATAACGGGAACAGATGCGCAATATTTT. It yields the protein CASSLGTITGTDAQYF.

At least ten counts were recorded for this clonotype. The genes are TRBV20-1 and TRBJ1-2; D remains ambiguous. CDR3 length: 12 residues. The V gene's germline CDR1 is DFQATT and CDR2 SNEGSKA (reference sequence). V gave up 3 bases and J gave up 3 bases, with 8 bases separating them. Here the CDR3 reads CSASSGDYGYTF. The CDR3 bases are TGCAGTGCTAGTTCGGGAGACTATGGCTACACCTTC.

This clonotype showed up just a few times. The V call is TRBV18, the J call TRBJ1-4, with a possible D match to TRBD1 (5 bases). CDR3 length: 13 residues. Germline CDR1 reads KGHSH; CDR2 reads LQKENI. Trimming shortened V by 3 bases and J by 8 bases, and 10 bases separated the two germline ends. CDR3 nucleotides: TGTGCCAGCTCACCCTCACAGGAGGAAAAACTGTTTTTT. This gives the protein CASSPSQEEKLFF.

For this clonotype: With a much larger clone just one base away, this may be a read error. The chain employs TRBV19 and TRBJ2-4; D not resolved. The J call may be wrong; the DNA end is better matched by TRBJ2-7. From germline, CDR1 is LNHDA and CDR2 SQIVND (reference sequence). The CDR3 totals 13 residues. In nucleotides, the CDR3 is TGTGCCAGTAGAGACGCTCTGGACCACGAGCAGTACTTC. Encoded protein: CASRDALDHEQYF.

The gene calls are TRBV20-1 and TRBJ2-7; tentatively, D is TRBD1 or TRBD2 (6 bases each). Trimming took 8 bases from V and 2 from J, leaving 16 bases between them. Germline assignment: CDR1 DFQATT and CDR2 SNEGSKA (reference sequence). The CDR3 is 13 amino acids. CDR3 residues: CSQIGGGTYEQYF. CDR3 nucleotides: TGCAGTCAAATTGGGGGCGGGACCTACGAGCAGTACTTC.

This clonotype showed up many times. The chain recombines TRBV10-3 with TRBJ2-7; 7 nucleotides line up with TRBD1. Germline V gene data show CDR1 as ENHRY and CDR2 as SYGVKD. The CDR3 sequence is 13 residues long. V trimming: 10 bases; J trimming: 5 bases; junction bases outside the gene matches: 11. The CDR3 sequence is CATLPGQTDEQYF. The CDR3 bases are TGTGCCACCCTCCCGGGACAGACAGACGAGCAGTACTTC.

The sample holds many counts of this clonotype. The chain combines TRBV4-3 with TRBJ2-5; tentative D call: TRBD2 (5 bases). The ends were cut back, 0 bases at V and 0 bases at J, with 8 bases in the middle. The CDR3 consists of 15 residues. The germline CDR1 and CDR2 sequences are LGHNA and YSLEER. The CDR3 nucleotides are TGCGCCAGCAGCCAAGAACGGGGATACCAAGAGACCCAGTACTTC. Its translation: CASSQERGYQETQYF.

The chain links TRBV25-1 to TRBJ2-2; D uncertain. Trimming removed 0 bases at V and 6 bases at J, with 11 bases between. This CDR3 is built from 15 residues. From germline, CDR1 is MGHDK and CDR2 SYGVNS. This CDR3 is CASSEYGQLAGELFF. CDR3 coding DNA: TGTGCCAGCAGTGAATATGGCCAGTTAGCCGGGGAGCTGTTTTTT.

This clonotype was found a few times. This chain connects TRBV15 to TRBJ1-3; the D is unclear. Trimming pared 0 bases from V and 5 bases from J, leaving 2 bases between. There are 12 residues in the CDR3. Looked up from germline, CDR1 is LNHNV and CDR2 is YYDKDF (reference sequence). CDR3 sequence: CATSRDRNTIYF. DNA for the CDR3: TGTGCCACCAGCAGAGACAGAAACACCATATATTTT.

This clonotype was seen a few times. With a much larger clone just one base away, this may be a read error. This chain uses TRBV4-2 with TRBJ2-5, with D perhaps TRBD1 (5 bases). CDR1 and CDR2 from the germline V gene are LGHNA and YNFKEQ. The CDR3 covers 15 residues. CDR3 protein: CASSQEQARQGTQYF. The CDR3 nucleotides are TGTGCCAGCAGCCAAGAACAGGCCCGCCAAGGGACCCAGTACTTC.

The V and J genes are TRBV4-1 and TRBJ2-2; D may be TRBD2 (6 bases). CDR3 length equals 16 residues. V gave up 4 bases and J gave up 0 bases, with 12 bases separating them. Germline loops: CDR1 MGHRA, CDR2 YSYEKL. CDR3 DNA sequence: TGCGCCAGCAGCCCAGTTAGCGGAGCGAACACCGGGGAGCTGTTTTTT. This encodes CASSPVSGANTGELFF.

Points on this clonotype: Sequence at one end of the junction differs from germline and may be a read error. This chain joins TRBV7-2 and TRBJ1-2, with 8 bases that match TRBD1. Germline V gene sequence: CDR1 SGHTA, CDR2 FQGNSA. This CDR3 has 16 amino acids. DNA of the CDR3: TGTGCCAGCAGCTTAGACCGGCAGGGGGCTATCTATGGCAACACCTTC. Its protein product is CASSLDRQGAIYGNTF.

The sample holds many counts of this clonotype. The rearrangement joins TRBV12-2 to TRBJ2-1; TRBD2, as called in the table, went unchecked against the DNA. TRBV12-2 is classified as a pseudogene. The CDR3 sequence is 15 residues long. The CDR3 DNA is TGTGCAAGTCGCTTAGTTGCGGGGAGACACAATGAGCAGTTCTTC. This gives the protein CASRLVAGRHNEQFF.

On this clonotype itself: Sequence at one end of the junction differs from germline and may be a read error. The chain couples TRBV9 to TRBJ2-5; TRBD2 is a possible D gene (5 bases). The DNA end favors TRBJ2-7, so the J call may be wrong. The CDR3 length is 12 residues. Germline CDR1 is SGDLS and CDR2 is YYNGEE. The CDR3 sequence: CAGSGTTVEQYF. Written as DNA, the CDR3 is TGTGCCGGCAGCGGCACGACGGTCGAGCAGTACTTC.

This clonotype was found a few times. The chain uses TRBV6-2 or TRBV6-3 and TRBJ2-1; TRBD2 might be the D (5 bases). V was clipped by 5 bases and J by 3 bases, with 14 bases between them. Germline CDR1 and CDR2: MNHEY and SVGEGT. The length of the CDR3 is 15 residues. CDR3: CASSPNRRDYNEQFF. CDR3 DNA sequence: TGTGCCAGCAGTCCCAACCGCCGGGACTACAATGAGCAGTTCTTC.

The chain combines TRBV5-1 with TRBJ2-7; TRBD1 agrees at 10 bases. Looked up from germline, CDR1 is SGHRS and CDR2 is YFSETQ. CDR3 length: 15 residues. The ends lost 2 bases at V and 7 bases at J; junction bases unmatched: 9. The CDR3 DNA sequence: TGCGCCAGCAGCTTTAGGACAGGGGGTTTGGATGAGCAGTACTTC. This codes for CASSFRTGGLDEQYF. The whole variable domain, filled in from reference TRBV5-1 and TRBJ2-7, reads KAGVTQTPRYLIKTRGQQVTLSCSPISGHRSVSWYQQTPGQGLQFLFEYFSETQRNKGNFPGRFSGRQFSNSRSEMNVSTLELGDSALYLCASSFRTGGLDEQYFGPGTRLTVT.

This clonotype showed up many times. V usage is TRBV9 and J usage is TRBJ1-5; D uncertain. V dropped 0 bases and J dropped 1 base, with 8 bases sitting between them. This CDR3 is built from 15 residues. Germline V lookup: CDR1 SGDLS, CDR2 YYNGEE. In DNA form, the CDR3 reads TGTGCCAGCAGCGTAGGCGGGAGGAGCAATCAGCCCCAGCATTTT. Translation gives CASSVGGRSNQPQHF.

The rearrangement joins TRBV6-5 to TRBJ1-4; D is ambiguous. The CDR3 consists of 14 residues. Per germline, CDR1 MNHEY and CDR2 SVGAGI. V was cut by 5 bases and J by 7 bases, with 14 bases left in between. The CDR3 DNA reads TGTGCCAGCAGTGGCAGGACGGCGGGTGAAAAACTGTTTTTT. Translation: CASSGRTAGEKLFF.

This chain joins TRBV7-3 and TRBJ2-5, with D perhaps being TRBD1 or TRBD2 (5 bases each). Trimming removed 3 bases from V and 4 bases from J, with 15 bases in between. The CDR3 loop spans 15 amino acids. In germline, CDR1 is SGHTA, CDR2 FQGTGA. CDR3 sequence: CASSFTGTVGETQYF. The DNA for the CDR3 is TGTGCCAGCAGCTTTACCGGGACGGTGGGAGAGACCCAGTACTTC.

V and J are TRBV27 and TRBJ1-2; 9 nucleotides line up with TRBD1. From germline, CDR1 is MNHEY and CDR2 SMNVEV (reference sequence). The CDR3 covers 12 residues. Unmatched junction bases numbered 6, after V lost 6 bases and J lost 10 bases. CDR3 bases: TGTGCCAGCAGGAGAACAGGGGGCGACTACACCTTC. Encoded protein: CASRRTGGDYTF.

V usage is TRBV12-3 or TRBV12-4 and J usage is TRBJ2-7, with unresolved D. The CDR3 consists of 12 residues. Trimming shortened V by 6 bases and J by 3 bases, and 9 bases separated the two germline ends. CDR3 loop: CASRGYSYEQYF. CDR3 DNA sequence: TGTGCCAGCAGGGGGTATAGCTACGAGCAGTACTTC.

The sample holds many counts of this clonotype. This chain joins TRBV5-6 and TRBJ1-1, with 7 bases fitting TRBD1. The trim removed 4 bases at V and 0 bases at J, leaving 15 bases unmatched. Germline V lookup: CDR1 SGHDT, CDR2 YYEEEE. CDR3 length: 18 residues. CDR3 amino acids: CASSLVLQGLGMNTEAFF. The CDR3 DNA sequence: TGTGCCAGCAGCCTGGTGTTACAGGGGCTGGGGATGAACACTGAAGCTTTCTTT.

This clonotype was seen a few times. The chain recombines TRBV19 with TRBJ2-2; possible D gene TRBD1, 6 bases. This CDR3 is 14 amino acids long. V lost 10 bases, J lost 2 bases, and 14 bases lay in between. The germline gives CDR1 LNHDA, CDR2 SQIVND (reference sequence). DNA of the CDR3: TGTGCCACCGGAAAGGGGGAAAACACCGGGGAGCTGTTTTTT. Translating it yields CATGKGENTGELFF.

A single count supports this clonotype. The rearrangement links TRBV30 to TRBJ1-3, with D uncertain. The V and J ends lost 5 bases and 0 bases respectively, with 17 bases between them. The CDR3 consists of 16 residues. Germline CDR1 and CDR2: GTSNPN and SVGIG (reference sequence). CDR3 sequence (DNA): TGTGCCTGGGCCTTCGGGTCCTCTGTCTCTGGAAACACCATATATTTT. This translates into CAWAFGSSVSGNTIYF.

This clonotype was detected ten times or more. The chain uses TRBV5-1 and TRBJ2-7; D is perhaps TRBD1 (6 bases). CDR3 length: 14 amino acids. V dropped 4 bases and J dropped 1 base, with 12 bases sitting between them. Germline V lookup: CDR1 SGHRS, CDR2 YFSETQ. The CDR3 loop reads CASSPVGQSYEQYF. The CDR3 DNA reads as TGCGCCAGCAGCCCGGTGGGACAATCCTACGAGCAGTACTTC.

This clonotype was seen repeatedly, ten times or more. Its ends do not fully match the called genes, so a read error is possible. The V and J genes are TRBV10-3 and TRBJ2-1, with D unclear. Germline loops: CDR1 ENHRY, CDR2 SYGVKD. The CDR3 covers 11 residues. The CDR3 is CATRIYYEQFF. CDR3 nucleotides: TGTGCCACCCGGATCTACTATGAGCAGTTCTTC.

At least ten counts were recorded for this clonotype. The V and J genes are TRBV20-1 and TRBJ2-3; D remains ambiguous. This CDR3 is built from 13 residues. Per the germline V gene, CDR1 is DFQATT and CDR2 is SNEGSKA (reference sequence). V lost 2 bases and J 1 base, leaving 7 bases between the germline ends. The DNA for the CDR3 is TGCAGTGCTAGATTATCCCGCACAGATACGCAGTATTTT. Protein sequence: CSARLSRTDTQYF.

This chain links TRBV15 with TRBJ2-7, with D unresolved. Germline V gene data show CDR1 as LNHNV and CDR2 as YYDKDF (reference sequence). This CDR3 spans 13 amino acids. V was cut by 3 bases and J by 2 bases, with 8 bases left in between. The CDR3 protein is CATSSLLTYEQYF. The CDR3 DNA reads TGTGCCACCAGCAGTCTCTTGACCTACGAGCAGTACTTC.